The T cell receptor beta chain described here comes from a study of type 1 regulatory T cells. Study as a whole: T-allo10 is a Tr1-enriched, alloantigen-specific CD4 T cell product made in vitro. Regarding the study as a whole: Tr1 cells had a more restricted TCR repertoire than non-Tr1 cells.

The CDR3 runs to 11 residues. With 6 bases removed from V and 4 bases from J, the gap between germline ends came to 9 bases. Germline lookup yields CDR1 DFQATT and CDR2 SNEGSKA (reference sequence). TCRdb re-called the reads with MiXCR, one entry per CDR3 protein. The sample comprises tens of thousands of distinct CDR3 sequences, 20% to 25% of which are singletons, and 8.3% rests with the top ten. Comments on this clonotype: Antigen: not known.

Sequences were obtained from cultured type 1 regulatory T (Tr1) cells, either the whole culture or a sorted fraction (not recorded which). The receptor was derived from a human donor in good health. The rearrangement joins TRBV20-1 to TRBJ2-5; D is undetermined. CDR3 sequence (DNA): TGCAGTGCAGAGCAGGTAGAGACCCAGTACTTC. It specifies CSAEQVETQYF.